Each of the 18 T cell receptor beta chains below was sequenced from the same sample in a study of T-cell reconstitution after alpha-beta-depleted transplantation in children. The library targeted TCRbeta and was prepared with unique molecular identifiers. TCRdb called the PCR reads again in MiXCR, with one record for every CDR3 protein. The top ten hold approximately 17% of the sample, which has tens of thousands of distinct CDR3 sequences, just under 5% seen once. Sequencing was performed on PBMCs, mostly from graft donor cells, taken 180 days after TCRalphabeta/CD19-depleted stem cell transplant. The source is a boy under two years old who had a stem cell transplant for acute myeloid leukemia, so the T cells may come from the graft donor.

This clonotype was recorded at least ten times. The rearrangement uses TRBV19 and TRBJ2-3, with 7 bases that match TRBD2. V lost 6 bases to trimming and J lost 2 bases; unmatched junction nucleotides: 8. This CDR3 is built from 15 residues. Per germline, CDR1 LNHDA and CDR2 SQIVND (reference sequence). CDR3 bases: TGTGCCAGTAGACTAGCGACCTATACCACAGATACGCAGTATTTT. Translation: CASRLATYTTDTQYF.

This clonotype was picked up many times. The chain employs TRBV27 and TRBJ2-3; D is unresolved. Trimming removed 0 bases at V and 2 bases at J, with 3 bases between. Germline lookup yields CDR1 MNHEY and CDR2 SMNVEV (reference sequence). This CDR3 region has 13 residues. CDR3 loop: CASSLSFTDTQYF. In DNA, the CDR3 is TGTGCCAGCAGTTTATCCTTCACAGATACGCAGTATTTT.

This clonotype was found many times. The rearrangement uses TRBV7-2 and TRBJ1-1; D is unresolved. The CDR3 contains 12 residues. Trimming cost V 5 bases and J 5 bases, with 9 bases left between them. Looked up from germline, CDR1 is SGHTA and CDR2 is FQGNSA. CDR3 amino acids: CASSQAGTEAFF. In DNA form, the CDR3 reads TGTGCCAGCAGCCAGGCGGGGACTGAAGCTTTCTTT.

This clonotype was counted many times. The rearrangement links TRBV7-9 to TRBJ2-1; D may be TRBD1 (6 bases). The V and J ends lost 4 bases and 7 bases respectively, with 11 bases between them. Germline CDR1 reads SEHNR; CDR2 reads FQNEAQ (reference sequence). The CDR3 sequence is 13 residues long. CDR3 in amino acids: CASSYTGLNEQFF. Written as DNA, the CDR3 is TGTGCCAGCAGCTACACAGGGTTGAATGAGCAGTTCTTC.

This clonotype has at least ten counts. The J gene is TRBJ1-1, the V gene TRBV11-3; perhaps TRBD1 as D (6 bases). Germline CDR1 reads SGHNT; CDR2 reads YENEEA. The CDR3 loop spans 13 amino acids. The germline V and J ends were trimmed by 4 bases and 6 bases, with 12 bases remaining between them. The CDR3 coding sequence is TGTGCCAGCAGCTATGAGGGGGGATCTGAAGCTTTCTTT. This translates into CASSYEGGSEAFF.

The table lists this clonotype with many counts. The V gene is TRBV7-6, the J gene TRBJ1-4, with no clear D. The V gene lost 1 base and the J gene lost 4 bases, with 16 bases spanning the gap. The CDR3 has 17 amino acids. Germline CDR1 and CDR2: SGHVS and FNYEAQ. The CDR3 DNA reads as TGTGCCAGCAGCTTAGGGGTATGGCACCGGATTAATGAAAAACTGTTTTTT. Its translation: CASSLGVWHRINEKLFF.

This clonotype was recorded many times. V gene TRBV28 combines with J gene TRBJ2-3; D assignment may be TRBD1 or TRBD2 (5 bases each). Germline V gene data show CDR1 as MDHEN and CDR2 as SYDVKM. The CDR3 runs 14 residues. The V gene lost 1 base and the J gene lost 4 bases, with 9 bases spanning the gap. CDR3 loop: CASSLSGSADTQYF. CDR3 nucleotides: TGTGCCAGCAGTTTATCAGGGAGCGCAGATACGCAGTATTTT.

At least ten counts were recorded for this clonotype. This chain connects TRBV20-1 to TRBJ2-1; 13 positions match TRBD2. Trimming cost V 7 bases and J 2 bases; bases outside gene matches: 14. In germline, CDR1 is DFQATT, CDR2 SNEGSKA (reference sequence). There are 18 residues in the CDR3. The CDR3 nucleotides are TGCAGTGTCCTGACTAGCGGGGGGAGGGGGTGGACCTACAATGAGCAGTTCTTC. Protein product: CSVLTSGGRGWTYNEQFF.

This clonotype was found many times. This chain joins TRBV7-2 and TRBJ1-1; TRBD1 aligns across 7 bases. Trimming removed 2 bases from V and 1 base from J; junction bases left unmatched: 7. The CDR3 is 16 amino acids. Germline V lookup: CDR1 SGHTA, CDR2 FQGNSA. CDR3 protein: CASSLPKGQTNTEAFF. As DNA, the CDR3 is TGTGCCAGCAGCTTACCTAAGGGACAGACGAACACTGAAGCTTTCTTT. The full variable domain, completed using reference TRBV7-2 and TRBJ1-1, is GAGVSQSPSNKVTEKGKDVELRCDPISGHTALYWYRQSLGQGLEFLIYFQGNSAPDKSGLPSDRFSAERTGGSVSTLTIQRTQQEDSAVYLCASSLPKGQTNTEAFFGQGTRLTVV.

In this sample, this clonotype turned up many times. V usage is TRBV28 and J usage is TRBJ1-5; tentative D call: TRBD1 (6 bases). CDR3 length equals 13 residues. Trimming removed 3 bases from V and 5 bases from J, with 8 bases in between. Per germline, CDR1 MDHEN and CDR2 SYDVKM. The chain's CDR3 is CASSFYRDQPQHF. In nucleotides, the CDR3 is TGTGCCAGCAGTTTCTACAGGGATCAGCCCCAGCATTTT.

In DNA, the CDR3 is TGTGCCAGCAGCCCGAATCAGCCCCAGCATTTT. Translated: CASSPNQPQHF. This chain links TRBV7-7 with TRBJ1-5; D gene unclear. Trimming shortened V by 5 bases and J by 4 bases, and 3 bases separated the two germline ends. Germline-derived CDR1 and CDR2 are SSHAT and FNYEAQ (reference sequence). The CDR3 consists of 11 residues.

This clonotype was recorded many times. The rearrangement uses TRBV12-3 or TRBV12-4 and TRBJ1-1; D not certain. V shed 6 bases and J shed 11 bases, with 7 bases lying between them. There are 9 residues in the CDR3. DNA of the CDR3: TGTGCCAGCAGCCCCCCTGCTTTCTTT. As protein: CASSPPAFF.

This clonotype was picked up many times. This sequence joins TRBV5-6 and TRBJ2-4, with TRBD1 matching over 10 bases. V lost 4 bases, J lost 0 bases, and 13 bases stayed unmatched. The germline CDR1 and CDR2 sequences are SGHDT and YYEEEE. The CDR3 extends over 19 amino acids. CDR3 sequence: CASSLPGTGASLAKNIQYF. The DNA for the CDR3 is TGTGCCAGCAGCCTACCCGGGACAGGGGCTTCCCTAGCCAAAAACATTCAGTACTTC.

The rearrangement links TRBV7-9 to TRBJ2-5, with 10 nucleotides matching TRBD2. Per germline, CDR1 SEHNR and CDR2 FQNEAQ (reference sequence). V dropped 7 bases and J dropped 2; count of bases not matched to a gene: 10. This CDR3 contains 16 residues. CDR3 sequence: CASTTAGGRSQETQYF. In nucleotides, the CDR3 is TGTGCCAGCACCACAGCGGGGGGGCGGTCACAAGAGACCCAGTACTTC. Looking up the rest from reference TRBV7-9 and TRBJ2-5 gives the full variable domain: DTGVSQNPRHKITKRGQNVTFRCDPISEHNRLYWYRQTLGQGPEFLTYFQNEAQLEKSRLLSDRFSAERPKGSFSTLEIQRTEQGDSAMYLCASTTAGGRSQETQYFGPGTRLLVL.

Ten or more counts support this clonotype. J is TRBJ2-1 and V is TRBV5-4; TRBD2 agrees at 12 bases. CDR3 size: 13 residues. Germline V CDR1 and CDR2: SGHNT, YYREEE (reference sequence). J gave up 7 bases and V 5 bases, and 1 base lay outside the gene matches. The CDR3 here is CASRLAGGNEQFF. CDR3 sequence (DNA): TGTGCCAGCAGACTAGCGGGGGGTAATGAGCAGTTCTTC.

Concerning this clonotype itself: With a much larger clone just one base away, this may be a read error. The chain has TRBV19 and TRBJ1-2; weak D call: TRBD1 (5 bases). V lost 2 bases, J lost 3 bases, and 16 bases lay in between. Per the germline V gene, CDR1 is LNHDA and CDR2 is SQIVND (reference sequence). The length of the CDR3 is 16 residues. The chain's CDR3 is CASSITLRAADYGYTF. DNA of the CDR3: TGTGCCAGTAGTATAACGCTCAGGGCCGCAGACTATGGCTACACCTTC. The full variable domain, rest sourced from reference TRBV19 and TRBJ1-2, is DGGITQSPKYLFRKEGQNVTLSCEQNLNHDAMYWYRQDPGQGLRLIYYSQIVNDFQKGDIAEGYSVSREKKESFPLTVTSAQKNPTAFYLCASSITLRAADYGYTFGSGTRLTVV.

This clonotype was seen many times. V gene TRBV30 combines with J gene TRBJ1-2; no definite D call. The CDR3 is 10 amino acids. V was cut by 5 bases and J by 7 bases, with 8 bases left in between. In germline, CDR1 is GTSNPN, CDR2 SVGIG (reference sequence). The CDR3 loop is CAWHGLGYTF. The CDR3 coding sequence is TGTGCCTGGCACGGGCTTGGCTACACCTTC.

This clonotype was seen only a few times. The rearrangement joins TRBV19 to TRBJ1-4; 8 nucleotides line up with TRBD1. V shed 10 bases and J 8 bases; nucleotides not matched to a gene: 12. Germline-derived CDR1 and CDR2 are LNHDA and SQIVND (reference sequence). The CDR3 extends over 14 amino acids. DNA for the CDR3: TGTGCCACCACCATCGACAGGGGTGAAGAAAAACTGTTTTTT. Translation: CATTIDRGEEKLFF.